Included here is one T cell receptor beta chain sequence, with context. The data were taken from a study of T cell responses to AZD1222 COVID-19 vaccine. Across the study: Samples with a second dose at about 4 or about 12 weeks were pooled together.

Germline V gene data show CDR1 as WSHSY and CDR2 as SAAADI. V dropped 3 bases and J dropped 5; count of bases not matched to a gene: 4. The CDR3 length is 14 residues. The repertoire was sequenced with immunoSEQ multiplex PCR; TCRdb's copy has only in-frame clones and lacks some. Of around 70,000 clones listed, 86% were seen once; the top ten hold 2% to 2.5%. The sequenced sample was peripheral blood, obtained on day 0 of AZD1222 vaccination. The chain is built from TRBV10-2 and TRBJ1-1; TRBD1 matches 9 bases. This TCR derives from an adult in good health. Here the CDR3 reads CASSEQGAGTEAFF. The CDR3 DNA sequence: TGCGCCAGCAGTGAACAGGGGGCCGGGACTGAAGCTTTCTTT.